The clone carrying this T cell receptor beta chain showed up many times. Its target is not known. TCRdb reprocessed the 5' RACE reads with MiXCR, giving one entry per CDR3 protein. The table lists a few hundred thousand distinct CDR3 sequences, roughly 16% of them singletons. The data stem from a study of T-cell memory formation after mild COVID-19. Study-level results: Clones shrinking between day 15 and 85 showed a balanced CD4/CD8 split, and those that grew later tilted toward CD4+.

Sequenced material: PBMCs or a T cell subset sorted from them (not recorded which). This TCR came from a young man who had mild COVID-19 (a few samples of this study predate the infection). Cell type and time point are not known.

The CDR3 sequence: CASSSPGNEQFF. For the CDR3, the DNA is TGTGCCAGCAGCTCCCCCGGTAATGAGCAGTTCTTC. V gene TRBV6-5 combines with J gene TRBJ2-1; D unresolved. Germline V gene data show CDR1 as MNHEY and CDR2 as SVGAGI. With 6 bases removed from V and 7 bases from J, the gap between germline ends came to 10 bases. The CDR3 loop spans 12 amino acids.